The 25 T cell receptor beta chains below all came from one sample that was sequenced in a study of blood T cell repertoires in COVID-19. This table comes from immunoSEQ multiplex PCR, and its TCRdb copy is limited to in-frame clones, with some not included. The table records around 64,000 clones, less than 80% of them present only once. Sequencing was done on a sample of peripheral blood. All receptors derive from a man in his sixties with acute or convalescent COVID-19.

The chain couples TRBV2 to TRBJ2-5, with a possible D match to TRBD2 (6 bases). The V end lost 7 bases, the J end lost 0 bases, and 9 bases lay between the germline ends. Germline V gene lookup returns CDR1 SNHLY and CDR2 FYNNEI. The CDR3 runs 13 residues. CDR3 residues: CASNPGDQETQYF. The CDR3 DNA sequence: TGTGCCAGCAATCCGGGAGACCAAGAGACCCAGTACTTC.

This chain uses TRBV6-6 with TRBJ2-5; TRBD2 aligns across 11 bases. The CDR3 spans 14 residues. Germline V gene data show CDR1 as MNHNY and CDR2 as SVGAGI (reference sequence). Trimming at V came to 8 bases and at J to 7 bases, leaving 9 bases not matched to a gene. In nucleotides, the CDR3 is TGTGCCAGCGGAACTAGCGGGAGTTCTGTGACCCAGTACTTC. It yields the protein CASGTSGSSVTQYF.

The genes are TRBV5-1 and TRBJ1-4; D is unresolved. Trimming cost V 4 bases and J 3 bases, with 13 bases left between them. This CDR3 is built from 15 residues. Germline V CDR1 and CDR2: SGHRS, YFSETQ. This chain's CDR3 is CASSETPSANEKLFF. CDR3 sequence (DNA): TGCGCCAGCAGCGAGACACCTTCCGCTAATGAAAAACTGTTTTTT.

CDR3 sequence: CASSHFGGDGSGANVLTF. As DNA, the CDR3 is TGTGCCAGCAGTCACTTTGGAGGGGACGGGTCTGGGGCCAACGTCCTGACTTTC. The chain uses TRBV27 and TRBJ2-6; D might be TRBD2 (6 bases). V lost 5 bases, J lost 1 base, and 18 bases lay in between. The CDR3 runs to 18 residues. CDR1 is MNHEY, CDR2 SMNVEV, per germline (reference sequence).

This chain joins TRBV7-8 and TRBJ2-5, with D hard to call. The CDR3 has 10 residues. Germline V CDR1 and CDR2: SGHVS, FQNEAQ. DNA for the CDR3: TGTGCTTCGGGCCAAGAGACCCAGTACTTC. This codes for CASGQETQYF.

V gene TRBV6-6 combines with J gene TRBJ2-7; 8 positions match TRBD1. The CDR3 contains 14 residues. CDR1 is MNHNY, CDR2 SVGAGI, per germline (reference sequence). The junction had 3 bases not matched to a gene; V was cut back by 2 bases and J by 3 bases. The CDR3 reads CASSYGTGNYEQYF. The DNA of the CDR3 is TGTGCCAGCAGTTACGGGACAGGAAACTACGAGCAGTACTTC.

The CDR3 nucleotides are TGTGCCAGCAGCTCGGGGACAGGGGGCAACTATGGCTACACCTTC. It specifies CASSSGTGGNYGYTF. The chain carries TRBV5-4 and TRBJ1-2, with 12 bases matching TRBD1. Trimming at V came to 3 bases and at J to 2 bases, leaving 2 bases not matched to a gene. CDR3 length: 15 residues. Germline CDR1 is SGHNT and CDR2 is YYREEE (reference sequence).

V usage is TRBV7-2 and J usage is TRBJ1-4; no definite D call. Trimming removed 8 bases at V and 3 bases at J, with 16 bases between. The germline gives CDR1 SGHTA, CDR2 FQGNSA. There are 15 residues in the CDR3. The CDR3 bases are TGTGCCAGCGGGGAGACGGGTCAGCCTAATGAAAAACTGTTTTTT. The encoded protein is CASGETGQPNEKLFF.

A single count supports this clone. The chain couples TRBV28 to TRBJ1-2; D remains unclear. Trimming left V 4 bases short and J 8 bases short, with 17 bases between. The CDR3 runs 14 residues. Germline lookup yields CDR1 MDHEN and CDR2 SYDVKM. The CDR3 DNA reads as TGTGCCAGCAGTTCCTACCCTCTGCCGGAGGGCTACACCTTC. It specifies CASSSYPLPEGYTF.

V gene TRBV28 combines with J gene TRBJ2-7; D uncertain. There are 12 residues in the CDR3. Trimming stripped 7 bases from V and 5 bases from J, with 12 bases between. CDR1 and CDR2 from the germline V gene are MDHEN and SYDVKM. The DNA for the CDR3 is TGTGCCAGCACCTCGGTACTGGACGAGCAGTACTTC. Translated, it gives CASTSVLDEQYF.

The V gene is TRBV18, the J gene TRBJ1-4; D unclear. Germline CDR1 is KGHSH and CDR2 is LQKENI. Trimming removed 9 bases from V and 5 bases from J, with 13 bases in between. The CDR3 has 13 amino acids. The CDR3 spells CASSAGSNEKLFF. The CDR3 DNA sequence: TGTGCCAGTTCAGCCGGGAGCAATGAAAAACTGTTTTTT.

In its sample, this clone was seen a few times. The V call is TRBV5-8, the J call TRBJ1-3; D is possibly TRBD1 (5 bases). The CDR3 covers 15 residues. V lost 4 bases and J lost 1, with 12 bases in between. The germline V gene encodes CDR1 SGHTS and CDR2 YDEGEE. The CDR3 nucleotides are TGTGCCAGCAGCCCCTGGGGACTTTCTGGAAACACCATATATTTT. This gives the protein CASSPWGLSGNTIYF.

This clone appeared a few times. The chain carries TRBV27 and TRBJ2-2, with D perhaps TRBD1 (6 bases). Germline loops: CDR1 MNHEY, CDR2 SMNVEV (reference sequence). This CDR3 has 14 amino acids. V lost 10 bases and J 0 bases, leaving 12 bases between the germline ends. CDR3 sequence: CATVQGPNTGELFF. The CDR3 DNA is TGTGCCACTGTACAGGGCCCGAACACCGGGGAGCTGTTTTTT.

The CDR3 loop is CASSSVGSEAFF. In DNA form, the CDR3 reads TGTGCCAGCAGTTCGGTGGGGAGTGAAGCTTTCTTT. The V call is TRBV28, the J call TRBJ1-1; D remains unclear. The V gene lost 4 bases and the J gene lost 7 bases, with 10 bases spanning the gap. Germline CDR1 MDHEN, CDR2 SYDVKM. The CDR3 spans 12 residues.

This clone was seen more than once but under ten times. J is TRBJ2-2 and V is TRBV27; D gene uncertain. The CDR3 contains 13 residues. Germline V lookup: CDR1 MNHEY, CDR2 SMNVEV (reference sequence). V dropped 6 bases and J dropped 2 bases, with 7 bases sitting between them. CDR3 bases: TGTGCCAGCAGCCTCGTTAACACCGGGGAGCTGTTTTTT. Its protein product is CASSLVNTGELFF.

CDR3 in amino acids: CASSLSGGGDEKLFF. CDR3 DNA sequence: TGTGCCAGCAGCCTGTCGGGGGGTGGAGATGAAAAACTGTTTTTT. This rearrangement joins TRBV7-9 to TRBJ1-4, with D perhaps TRBD1 (5 bases). Per the germline V gene, CDR1 is SEHNR and CDR2 is FQNEAQ (reference sequence). V gave up 5 bases and J gave up 6 bases, with 16 bases separating them. The CDR3 consists of 15 residues. Drawing the rest from reference TRBV7-9 and TRBJ1-4, the complete variable domain is DTGVSQNPRHKITKRGQNVTFRCDPISEHNRLYWYRQTLGQGPEFLTYFQNEAQLEKSRLLSDRFSAERPKGSFSTLEIQRTEQGDSAMYLCASSLSGGGDEKLFFGSGTQLSVL.

The chain is built from TRBV4-1 and TRBJ1-6; D remains ambiguous. Germline CDR1 MGHRA, CDR2 YSYEKL. The germline V and J ends were trimmed by 0 bases and 10 bases, with 7 bases remaining between them. This CDR3 contains 13 residues. As DNA, the CDR3 is TGCGCCAGCAGCCAAGATCCGAGCTCACCCCTCCACTTT. This translates into CASSQDPSSPLHF.

The chain carries TRBV28 and TRBJ1-1, with 7 bases aligning to TRBD1. Germline V CDR1 and CDR2: MDHEN, SYDVKM. The CDR3 contains 16 residues. Trimming removed 6 bases from V and 1 base from J; junction bases left unmatched: 11. The CDR3 reads CASSPIGYRGNTEAFF. In nucleotides, the CDR3 is TGTGCCAGCAGCCCTATTGGATACAGGGGGAACACTGAAGCTTTCTTT.

The chain is built from TRBV19 and TRBJ1-2, with D perhaps TRBD1 (6 bases). In germline, CDR1 is LNHDA, CDR2 SQIVND (reference sequence). Trimming removed 0 bases at V and 7 bases at J, with 15 bases between. The CDR3 is made up of 15 amino acids. The CDR3: CASSIDHNRERGYTF. In nucleotides, the CDR3 is TGTGCCAGTAGTATAGACCATAACAGGGAGCGTGGCTACACCTTC.

The chain recombines TRBV20-1 with TRBJ2-1; D unresolved. V lost 7 bases to trimming and J lost 7 bases, with 8 bases between them. Germline-derived CDR1 and CDR2 are DFQATT and SNEGSKA (reference sequence). There are 10 residues in the CDR3. The CDR3 loop reads CSGFRNEQFF. The CDR3, as DNA: TGCAGTGGGTTCAGGAATGAGCAGTTCTTC.

CDR3: CASSYPPLGSTDTQYF. In DNA form, the CDR3 reads TGTGCCAGCAGTTACCCCCCACTAGGAAGCACAGATACGCAGTATTTT. This chain uses TRBV27 with TRBJ2-3; D possibly corresponds to TRBD2 (5 bases). Germline V gene sequence: CDR1 MNHEY, CDR2 SMNVEV (reference sequence). This CDR3 region has 16 residues. V lost 4 bases, J lost 0 bases, and 14 bases lay in between.

The rearrangement joins TRBV6-5 to TRBJ1-1; 9 bases are shared with TRBD1. J was trimmed by 1 base and V by 5 bases; bases with no gene match: 5. The CDR3 consists of 15 residues. Germline CDR1 reads MNHEY; CDR2 reads SVGAGI. The DNA for the CDR3 is TGTGCCAGCAGTCAGCCGGGACAGGGGAACACTGAAGCTTTCTTT. Translated, it gives CASSQPGQGNTEAFF.

V gene TRBV19 combines with J gene TRBJ2-7; TRBD2 agrees at 11 bases. After removal of 10 bases from V and 1 base from J, the junction contained 6 bases not matched to a gene. The CDR3 sequence is 14 residues long. Germline assignment: CDR1 LNHDA and CDR2 SQIVND (reference sequence). The DNA of the CDR3 is TGTGCCAAAGCGGGACTAGCGGTATCCTACGAGCAGTACTTC. Its translation: CAKAGLAVSYEQYF.

The chain employs TRBV9 and TRBJ2-2, with D possibly being TRBD2 (5 bases). The CDR3 runs 18 residues. Trimming took 4 bases from V and 2 from J, leaving 21 bases between them. Germline CDR1 is SGDLS and CDR2 is YYNGEE. The CDR3 DNA reads TGTGCCAGCAGCCCCGAAGTAGGGCTAGCAGATAACACCGGGGAGCTGTTTTTT. Its protein product is CASSPEVGLADNTGELFF.

The rearrangement uses TRBV30 and TRBJ1-4; 8 bases match TRBD1. This CDR3 spans 15 amino acids. Germline trimming cut 1 base from V and 5 bases from J; bases unmatched to any gene: 6. The germline gives CDR1 GTSNPN, CDR2 SVGIG (reference sequence). The CDR3: CAWSGTTGVNEKLFF. CDR3 nucleotides: TGTGCCTGGAGTGGGACGACAGGGGTAAATGAAAAACTGTTTTTT.